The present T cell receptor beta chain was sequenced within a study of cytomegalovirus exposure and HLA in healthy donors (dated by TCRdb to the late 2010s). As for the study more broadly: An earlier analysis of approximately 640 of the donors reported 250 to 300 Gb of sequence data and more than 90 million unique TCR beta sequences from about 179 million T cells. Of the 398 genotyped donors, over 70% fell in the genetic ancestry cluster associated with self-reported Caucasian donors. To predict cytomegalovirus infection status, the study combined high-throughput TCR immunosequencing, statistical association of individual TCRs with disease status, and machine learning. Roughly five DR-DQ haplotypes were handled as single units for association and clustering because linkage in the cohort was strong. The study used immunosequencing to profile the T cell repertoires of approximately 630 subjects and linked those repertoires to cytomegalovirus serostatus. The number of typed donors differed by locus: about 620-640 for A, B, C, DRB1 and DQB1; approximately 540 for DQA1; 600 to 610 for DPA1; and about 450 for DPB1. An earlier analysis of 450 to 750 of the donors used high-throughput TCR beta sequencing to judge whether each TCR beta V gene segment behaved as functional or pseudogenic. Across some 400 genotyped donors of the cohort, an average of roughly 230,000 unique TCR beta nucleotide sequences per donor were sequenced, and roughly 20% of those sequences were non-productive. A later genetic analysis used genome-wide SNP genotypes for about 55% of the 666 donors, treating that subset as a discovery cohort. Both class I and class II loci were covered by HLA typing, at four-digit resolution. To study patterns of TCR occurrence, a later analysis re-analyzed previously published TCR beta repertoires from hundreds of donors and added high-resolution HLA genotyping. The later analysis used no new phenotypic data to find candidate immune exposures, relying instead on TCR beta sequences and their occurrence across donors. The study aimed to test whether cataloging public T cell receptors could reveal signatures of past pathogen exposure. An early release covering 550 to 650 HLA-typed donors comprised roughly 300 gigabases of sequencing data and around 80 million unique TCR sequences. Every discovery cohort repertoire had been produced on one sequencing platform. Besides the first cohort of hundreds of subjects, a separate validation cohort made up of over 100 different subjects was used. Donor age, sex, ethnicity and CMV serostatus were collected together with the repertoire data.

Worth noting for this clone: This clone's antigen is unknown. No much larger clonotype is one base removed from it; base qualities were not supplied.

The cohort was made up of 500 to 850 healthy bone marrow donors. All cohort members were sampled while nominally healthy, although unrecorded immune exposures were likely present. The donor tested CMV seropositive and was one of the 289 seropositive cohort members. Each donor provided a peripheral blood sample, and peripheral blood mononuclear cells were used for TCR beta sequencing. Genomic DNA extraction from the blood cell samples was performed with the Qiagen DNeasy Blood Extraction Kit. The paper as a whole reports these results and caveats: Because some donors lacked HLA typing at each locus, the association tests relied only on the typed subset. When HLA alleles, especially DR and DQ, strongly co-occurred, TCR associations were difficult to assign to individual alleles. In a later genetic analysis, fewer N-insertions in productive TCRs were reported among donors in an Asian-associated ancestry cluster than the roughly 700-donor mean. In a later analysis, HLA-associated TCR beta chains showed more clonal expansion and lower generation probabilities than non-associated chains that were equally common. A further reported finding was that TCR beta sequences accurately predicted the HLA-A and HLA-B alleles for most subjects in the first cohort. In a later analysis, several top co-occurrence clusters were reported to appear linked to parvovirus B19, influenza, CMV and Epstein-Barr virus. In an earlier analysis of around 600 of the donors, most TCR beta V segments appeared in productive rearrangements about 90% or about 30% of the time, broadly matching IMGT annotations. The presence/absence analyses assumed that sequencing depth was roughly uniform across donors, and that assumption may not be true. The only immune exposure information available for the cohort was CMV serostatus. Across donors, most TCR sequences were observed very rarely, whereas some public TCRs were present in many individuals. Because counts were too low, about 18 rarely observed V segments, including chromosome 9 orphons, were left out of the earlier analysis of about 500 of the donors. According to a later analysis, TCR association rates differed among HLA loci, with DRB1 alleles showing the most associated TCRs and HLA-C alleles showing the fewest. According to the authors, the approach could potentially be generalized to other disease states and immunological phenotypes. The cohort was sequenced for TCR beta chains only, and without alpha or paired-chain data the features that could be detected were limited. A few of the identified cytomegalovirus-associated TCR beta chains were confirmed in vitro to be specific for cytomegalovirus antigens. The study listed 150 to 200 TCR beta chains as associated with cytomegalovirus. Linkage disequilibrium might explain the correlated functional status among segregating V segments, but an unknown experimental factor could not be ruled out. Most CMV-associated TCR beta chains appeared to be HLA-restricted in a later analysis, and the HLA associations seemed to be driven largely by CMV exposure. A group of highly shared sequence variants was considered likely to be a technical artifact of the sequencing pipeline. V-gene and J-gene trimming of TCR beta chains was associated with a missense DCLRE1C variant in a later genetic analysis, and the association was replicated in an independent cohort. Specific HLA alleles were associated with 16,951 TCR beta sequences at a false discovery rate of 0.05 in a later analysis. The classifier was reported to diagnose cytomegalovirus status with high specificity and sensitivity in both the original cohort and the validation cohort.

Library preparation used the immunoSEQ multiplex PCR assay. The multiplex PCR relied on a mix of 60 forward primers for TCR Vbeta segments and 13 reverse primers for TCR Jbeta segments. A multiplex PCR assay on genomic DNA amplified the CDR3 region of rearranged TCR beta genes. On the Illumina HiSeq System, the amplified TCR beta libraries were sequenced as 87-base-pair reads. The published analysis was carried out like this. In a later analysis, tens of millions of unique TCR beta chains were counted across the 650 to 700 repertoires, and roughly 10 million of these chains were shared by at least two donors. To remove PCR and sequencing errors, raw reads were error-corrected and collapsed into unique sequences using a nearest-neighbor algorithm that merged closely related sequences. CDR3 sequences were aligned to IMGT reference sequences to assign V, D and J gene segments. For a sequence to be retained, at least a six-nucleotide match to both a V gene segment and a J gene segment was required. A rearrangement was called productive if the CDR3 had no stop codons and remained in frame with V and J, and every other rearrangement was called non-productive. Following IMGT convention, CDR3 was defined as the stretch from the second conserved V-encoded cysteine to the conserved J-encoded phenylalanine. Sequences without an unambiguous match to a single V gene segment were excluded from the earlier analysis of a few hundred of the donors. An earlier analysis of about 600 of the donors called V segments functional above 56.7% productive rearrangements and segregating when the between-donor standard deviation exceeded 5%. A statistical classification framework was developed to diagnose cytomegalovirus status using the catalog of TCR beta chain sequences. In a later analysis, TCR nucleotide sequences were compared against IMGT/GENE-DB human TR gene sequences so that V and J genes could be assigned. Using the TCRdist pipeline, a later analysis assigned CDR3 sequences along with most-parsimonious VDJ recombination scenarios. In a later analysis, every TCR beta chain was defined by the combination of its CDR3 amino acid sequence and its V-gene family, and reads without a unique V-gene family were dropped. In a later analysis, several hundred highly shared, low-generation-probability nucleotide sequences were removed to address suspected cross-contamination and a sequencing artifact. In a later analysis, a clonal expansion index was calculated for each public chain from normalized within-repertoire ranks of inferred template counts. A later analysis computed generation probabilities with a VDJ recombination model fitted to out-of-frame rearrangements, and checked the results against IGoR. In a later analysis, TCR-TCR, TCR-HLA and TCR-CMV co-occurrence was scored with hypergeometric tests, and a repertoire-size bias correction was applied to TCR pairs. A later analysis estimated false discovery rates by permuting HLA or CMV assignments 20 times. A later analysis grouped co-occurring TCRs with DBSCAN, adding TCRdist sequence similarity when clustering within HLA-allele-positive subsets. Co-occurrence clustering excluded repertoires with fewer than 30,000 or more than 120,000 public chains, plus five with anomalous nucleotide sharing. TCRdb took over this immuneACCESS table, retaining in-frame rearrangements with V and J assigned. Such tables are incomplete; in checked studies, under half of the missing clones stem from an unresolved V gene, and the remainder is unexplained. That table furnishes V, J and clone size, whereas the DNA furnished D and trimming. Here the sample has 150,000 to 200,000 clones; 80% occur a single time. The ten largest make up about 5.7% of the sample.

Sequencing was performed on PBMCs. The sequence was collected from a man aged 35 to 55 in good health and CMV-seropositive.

At the DNA level, the sequence is TGTGCCAGCAGCACAGGCGCGGCGGCTGAAGCTTTCTTT. It encodes CASSTGAAAEAFF. The chain uses TRBV11-3 and TRBJ1-1, with TRBD1 perhaps the D gene, on 5 matching bases. The CDR3 runs 13 amino acids, cysteine and phenylalanine included. Just the 39-base CDR3 DNA is kept, in frame starting at base 1. V is clipped by 5 bases and J by 6 bases, and the sequence between their germline boundaries is 13 bases long. In the germline V gene, CDR1 corresponds to SGHNT and CDR2 to YENEEA.